The rows below give T cell receptor beta chains drawn from one sample of a study of CD8+ T cells in alopecia areata. Produced via immunoSEQ multiplex PCR; TCRdb's table is partial and in-frame only. The sample lists 15,000 to 20,000 clones; 60% to 80% were seen once. Source: skin, taken at week 0. Receptors were obtained from a human donor with alopecia areata. CDR3s include the opening cysteine and the closing phenylalanine or tryptophan. Fields, in order: D gene, V gene, CDR3 length, clone size, J gene, CDR3 DNA, CDR3 protein. A D gene is named only where the DNA matches it firmly. A clone size is listed for some rows: how often the clone was seen (once, few, many), or a class if it is expanded.

>.|TRBV7-6|18|.|TRBJ2-5
TGTGCCAGCAGTCATCCCCGGAGGGGGGGCCCCTTTCAAGAGACCCAGTACTTC
CASSHPRRGGPFQETQYF
>.|TRBV7-9|14|.|TRBJ2-7
TGTGCCAGCAGCTTAGCGGACTGGAAGTACGAGCAGTACTTC
CASSLADWKYEQYF
>.|TRBV11-3|14|.|TRBJ1-1
TGTGCCAGCAGCTTAGGAGTGGGGATCACTGAAGCTTTCTTT
CASSLGVGITEAFF
>.|TRBV10-3|13|.|TRBJ2-7
TGTGCCATCAGTGGGAGAGAACGTTACGAGCAGTACTTC
CAISGRERYEQYF
>TRBD1|TRBV5-1|14|once|TRBJ1-1
TGCGCCAGCAGCTTGACAGGGGGCCAGACTGAAGCTTTCTTT
CASSLTGGQTEAFF
>TRBD1|TRBV19|14|.|TRBJ1-6
TGTGCCAGTAGTGAGACAGGGGATAAGGCACCCCTCCACTTT
CASSETGDKAPLHF
>.|TRBV7-2|15|.|TRBJ1-3
TGTGCCAGCACCTTATCCCCAGGGGTTGGCAACACCATATATTTT
CASTLSPGVGNTIYF
>.|TRBV4-3|16|.|TRBJ1-2
TGCGCCAGCAGCCAAGATCTTAGGAGGGGGATGTATGGCTACACCTTC
CASSQDLRRGMYGYTF
>.|TRBV6-1|16|.|TRBJ1-2
TGTGCCAGCAGTGACACCACAGGCGCTTGGGCCTATGGCTACACCTTC
CASSDTTGAWAYGYTF
>.|TRBV20-1|11|.|TRBJ2-2
TGCAGTGCTAGTCACACCGGGGAGCTGTTTTTT
CSASHTGELFF
>.|TRBV4-1|15|.|TRBJ2-1
TGCGCCAGCAGCCAAGTCACTAGCAACGACAATGAGCAGTTCTTC
CASSQVTSNDNEQFF
>.|TRBV4-1|14|.|TRBJ1-2
TGCGCCAGCAGCCAACCGGGAGGGCTCTATGGCTACACCTTC
CASSQPGGLYGYTF
>TRBD2|TRBV11-2|17|.|TRBJ2-7
TGTGCCAGCAGCCTGACTAGCGGGGGCCGGACTTCCTACGAGCAGTACTTC
CASSLTSGGRTSYEQYF
>.|TRBV6-5|14|.|TRBJ1-5
TGTGCCAGCAGTTACGGGGGAGGCAATCAGCCCCAGCATTTT
CASSYGGGNQPQHF
>.|TRBV27|16|once|TRBJ2-2
TGTGCCAGCAGTTTAACCGGGATAGTAGGAGGCGGGGAGCTGTTTTTT
CASSLTGIVGGGELFF
>TRBD1|TRBV6-5|14|once|TRBJ1-2
TGTGCCAGCAGCCCCGGACAGGGGGCGAATGGCTACACCTTC
CASSPGQGANGYTF
>TRBD2|TRBV4-2|16|few|TRBJ2-1
TGTGCCAGCAGCCAAGCATCTAGCGGGGGGTACAATGAGCAGTTCTTC
CASSQASSGGYNEQFF
>.|TRBV25-1|13|.|TRBJ2-5
TGTGCCAGCACCCCCTCCGGGGAGAAGACCCAGTACTTC
CASTPSGEKTQYF
>.|TRBV4-2|12|few|TRBJ1-1
TGTGCCAGCAGCCATGGGGACACTGAAGCTTTCTTT
CASSHGDTEAFF
>.|TRBV18|13|.|TRBJ2-1
TGTGCCAGCTCACCACCGGACTACGGGTTGGGGTTCTTC
CASSPPDYGLGFF
>.|TRBV11-2|16|few|TRBJ1-6
TGTGCCAGCAGCTTCGACATGAGCTCCTATAATTCACCCCTCCACTTT
CASSFDMSSYNSPLHF
>.|TRBV7-3|13|.|TRBJ2-1
TGTGCCAGCAGCAGTCTGAGTTGGAGTGAGCAGTTCTTC
CASSSLSWSEQFF
>.|TRBV5-4|15|.|TRBJ1-3
TGTGCCAGCAGCTTCTTGGGGGCAAGGGGAAACACCATATATTTT
CASSFLGARGNTIYF
>TRBD1|TRBV15|16|once|TRBJ2-3
TGTGCCACCAGCAGACAAGGACAGGGGTACACAGATACGCAGTATTTT
CATSRQGQGYTDTQYF
>.|TRBV30|14|.|TRBJ2-7
TGTGCCTGGAGTTGGGGGCGAAGCTCCTACGAGCAGTACTTC
CAWSWGRSSYEQYF
>TRBD1|TRBV4-3|14|.|TRBJ1-2
TGCGCCAGCAGCCAGGGACAGCAACTCTATGGCTACACCTTC
CASSQGQQLYGYTF
>TRBD1|TRBV19|13|once|TRBJ2-7
TGTGCCAGTAGTATAGGACAGGGCTACGAGCAGTACTTC
CASSIGQGYEQYF
>.|TRBV4-1|14|.|TRBJ1-1
TGCGCCAGCAGGGTCATGGAAGGAGGCACTGAAGCTTTCTTT
CASRVMEGGTEAFF
>TRBD1|TRBV7-2|15|few|TRBJ1-2
TGTGCCAGCAGGCCTCTCCCGGGACAGGGGTATGGCTACACCTTC
CASRPLPGQGYGYTF
>TRBD1|TRBV4-1|16|few|TRBJ2-7
TGCGCCAGCAGCCCGTTTACAGGGGGGACGTCCTACGAGCAGTACTTC
CASSPFTGGTSYEQYF
>TRBD2|TRBV11-3|17|once|TRBJ2-5
TGTGCCAGCAGCTTAGACCTAGCGGGGGCCCCTGGCGAGACCCAGTACTTC
CASSLDLAGAPGETQYF
>TRBD1|TRBV4-2|16|.|TRBJ1-2
TGTGCCAGCAGCTTAACAGGGGAAACGGCGGGCTATGGCTACACCTTC
CASSLTGETAGYGYTF
>.|TRBV6-5|12|few|TRBJ2-5
TGTGCCAGCAGTTACCCAGGGGAGACCCAGTACTTC
CASSYPGETQYF
>TRBD2|TRBV15|14|once|TRBJ2-7
TGTGCCACCGCGGATTCTAGCGGGTCCTACGAGCAGTACTTC
CATADSSGSYEQYF
>.|TRBV30|15|few|TRBJ2-4
TGTGCCTGGAGTGTCCCTGGGGGGAGCAAAAACATTCAGTACTTC
CAWSVPGGSKNIQYF
>.|TRBV10-1|16|.|TRBJ2-5
TGCGCCAGCAGTGAGTCGAACCAGCCGGGACAAGAGACCCAGTACTTC
CASSESNQPGQETQYF
>.|TRBV7-9|15|.|TRBJ2-2
TGTGCCAGCAGCCCGACCCCGTTCAAGCCCGGGGAGCTGTTTTTT
CASSPTPFKPGELFF
>.|TRBV4-1|16|.|TRBJ2-4
TGCGCCAGCAGCCAAGTTACGGGAAAAGCCAAAAACATTCAGTACTTC
CASSQVTGKAKNIQYF
>TRBD2|TRBV29-1|14|few|TRBJ2-5
TGCAGCGTTGACAGAGCGGGGGGGCCGGAGACCCAGTACTTC
CSVDRAGGPETQYF
>.|TRBV23-1|13|.|TRBJ2-2
TGCGCCAGCTTCGAGAGGAACACCGGGGAGCTGTTTTTT
CASFERNTGELFF
>.|TRBV5-4|15|few|TRBJ2-2
TGTGCCAGCAGCTTGAGGGGGGGTGTCACCGGGGAGCTGTTTTTT
CASSLRGGVTGELFF
>.|TRBV10-3|15|.|TRBJ2-5
TGTGCCATCAGATCCGGGACCGCTCCCCAAGAGACCCAGTACTTC
CAIRSGTAPQETQYF
>TRBD1|TRBV5-1|15|.|TRBJ1-4
TGCGCCAGCAGCTTGGAGTGGACAGGGAATGAAAAACTGTTTTTT
CASSLEWTGNEKLFF
>.|TRBV4-1|15|.|TRBJ1-5
TGCGCCAGCAGCCGAAATCCGACAGAGAATCAGCCCCAGCATTTT
CASSRNPTENQPQHF
>.|TRBV7-3|13|.|TRBJ1-1
TGTGCCAGCAGCCCCAGGCCGAACACTGAAGCTTTCTTT
CASSPRPNTEAFF
>.|TRBV2|14|.|TRBJ1-2
TGTGCCAGCAGTGAATCGGGGGGTGGGTATGGCTACACCTTC
CASSESGGGYGYTF
>.|TRBV7-2|14|.|TRBJ1-1
TGTGCCAGCAGCTCTAGTAGGGGGAATACTGAAGCTTTCTTT
CASSSSRGNTEAFF
>.|TRBV6-6|16|.|TRBJ2-1
TGTGCCAGCGGAACGAGGGGGGGCCCCTCCTACAATGAGCAGTTCTTC
CASGTRGGPSYNEQFF
>.|TRBV29-1|12|.|TRBJ1-2
TGCAGCGTGGGATCACAGAGCTATGGCTACACCTTC
CSVGSQSYGYTF
>TRBD1|TRBV7-2|15|.|TRBJ1-6
TGTGCCAGCAGCTTAGTGGGGACAGGGGGATCACCCCTCCACTTT
CASSLVGTGGSPLHF
>.|TRBV4-2|14|.|TRBJ2-5
TGTGCCAGCAGCCAAGTTAGTCCACAAGAGACCCAGTACTTC
CASSQVSPQETQYF
>.|TRBV4-1|15|.|TRBJ1-6
TGCGCCAGCAGCCCCCAGGGGCTGGATAATTCACCCCTCCACTTT
CASSPQGLDNSPLHF
>.|TRBV2|15|few|TRBJ2-7
TGTGCCAGCAGGAGGGAGCTGTACTTGTCCTACGAGCAGTACTTC
CASRRELYLSYEQYF
>.|TRBV20-1|11|.|TRBJ2-3
TGCAGTGCAACCACCACAGATACGCAGTATTTT
CSATTTDTQYF
>TRBD2|TRBV7-8|15|.|TRBJ2-1
TGTGCCAGCAGCTTTAGCGGGTCCTCCCCGGGTGGGCAGTTCTTC
CASSFSGSSPGGQFF
>.|TRBV7-3|13|.|TRBJ2-5
TGTGCCAGCAGCTTAATTCTGGGGGAGACCCAGTACTTC
CASSLILGETQYF
>.|TRBV7-2|16|few|TRBJ1-1
TGTGCCAGCAGCTTACATGGTAACCGCGACCGGGCTGAAGCTTTCTTT
CASSLHGNRDRAEAFF